This T cell receptor beta chain emerged from a study of T cell clonality in common variable immunodeficiency. Trimming cost V 3 bases and J 2 bases; bases outside gene matches: 13. Germline assignment: CDR1 LNHDA and CDR2 SQIVND (reference sequence). The length of the CDR3 is 17 residues. The table lists this clone with a few counts. The observed sequence ends 3 residues before the CDR3 terminus, with the missing tail filled in from the germline J gene. Using immunoSEQ multiplex PCR, the repertoire was profiled, and TCRdb retains in-frame clones only, with some absent. The profile covers about 31,000 clones, none occurring a single time.

The chain combines TRBV19 with TRBJ2-7; 7 nucleotides line up with TRBD1. Sequencing was done on a sample of peripheral blood mononuclear cells. This clonotype was obtained from a person between 18 and 75 years old in good health. CDR3 loop: CASSIRGTATLTYEQYF. The sequenced CDR3 bases are TGTGCCAGTAGTATTCGTGGGACAGCTACTCTCACCTACGAG.